Described below is a single T cell receptor beta chain sequence and its context. Its antigen is unknown. This entry is derived from a study of cytomegalovirus exposure and HLA in healthy donors. This CDR3 spans 14 amino acids. Looked up from germline, CDR1 is MDHEN and CDR2 is SYDVKM. The V and J ends lost 6 bases and 2 bases, in that order; junction bases with no gene match: 1. The table came from immunoSEQ multiplex PCR; TCRdb's copy has only in-frame clones and leaves some out. The repertoire includes about 300,000 clones, 70% to 90% of them detected once, and approximately 0.94% sits in the top ten. It was the approximately 120-subject validation cohort, separate from the roughly 700-subject first cohort, to which the donors belonged. Findings and limits, study-wide: CMV antigen specificity of a few CMV-associated chains was confirmed in vitro. Diagnosis of cytomegalovirus status made by the classifier reportedly showed high specificity and sensitivity.

This sequence joins TRBV28 and TRBJ2-1; 10 bases fit TRBD2. Sequenced sample: PBMCs. The receptor was isolated from a woman under 30 in good health and CMV-seronegative. In DNA form, the CDR3 reads TGTGCCAGCAGAGCGGGAGGGCCCTACAATGAGCAGTTCTTC. It specifies CASRAGGPYNEQFF.